This record covers a single TCR beta chain. Its antigen is unidentified. TCRdb fed the RT-PCR reads into MiXCR, producing one record per CDR3 protein. The sample shows under 950,000 distinct CDR3 sequences, 21% of them seen only once. This sample stems from a study of response to subunit inactivated influenza vaccine. Study results and limitations: It was the authors' suggestion that each seasonal influenza vaccination recruits few new T cells.

The V gene end was trimmed by 6 bases and the J gene end by 2 bases; junction bases not matched to a gene: 5. Germline lookup yields CDR1 MNHNS and CDR2 SASEGT. The CDR3 has 14 residues. Material: PBMCs from blood, obtained more than 4 days after vaccination. V is TRBV6-1 and J is TRBJ1-2, with 8 bases that match TRBD1. This TCR was sampled from a man aged 50 or older who received an inactivated influenza vaccine. The CDR3, as DNA: TGTGCCAGCAGCAGGACAGGGCAGAACTATGGCTACACCTTC. The encoded protein is CASSRTGQNYGYTF.